These T cell receptor beta chains were read from a single sample in a study of OX40 agonist ivuxolimab in advanced cancers. Sequencing was performed with immunoSEQ multiplex PCR; in TCRdb, only in-frame clones are kept and a portion is missing. The table lists 35,000 to 45,000 clones, about 82% of them singletons, with around a fifth in the top ten. The input for sequencing was CD4+ or CD8+ T cells sorted from blood, taken in a trial of the OX40 agonist ivuxolimab. These receptors were taken from an adult with an advanced solid tumor such as melanoma, head and neck, liver or kidney cancer. CDR3s include the opening cysteine and the closing phenylalanine or tryptophan. The D gene is left open where the match is weak. A clone size is listed for some rows: how often the clone was seen (once, few, many), or a class if it is expanded.

J gene | D gene | V gene | clone size | CDR3 protein | CDR3 DNA
TRBJ2-1 | TRBD2 | TRBV5-1 | - | CASSLAVAGGNEQFF | TGCGCCAGCAGCTTGGCAGTAGCGGGGGGCAATGAGCAGTTCTTC
TRBJ2-5 | TRBD1 | TRBV9 | - | CASSGEGQEETQYF | TGTGCCAGCAGCGGAGAGGGACAGGAAGAGACCCAGTACTTC
TRBJ2-7 | - | TRBV6-5 | - | CASSYSHSNEQYF | TGTGCCAGCAGTTACTCGCACAGCAACGAGCAGTACTTC
TRBJ1-2 | TRBD1 | TRBV6-1 | - | CASSYGTDLYGYTF | TGTGCCAGCAGTTATGGGACAGATCTTTATGGCTACACCTTC
TRBJ2-7 | TRBD1 | TRBV5-3 | - | CARSYRTGYEQYF | TGTGCCAGAAGCTATCGGACAGGCTACGAGCAGTACTTC
TRBJ2-7 | - | TRBV9 | - | CASSVAGTDYEQYF | TGTGCCAGCAGCGTAGCCGGGACGGACTACGAGCAGTACTTC
TRBJ2-1 | - | TRBV27 | - | CASGGDGSSYNEQFF | TGTGCCAGCGGCGGGGATGGAAGCTCCTACAATGAGCAGTTCTTC
TRBJ2-2 | - | TRBV14 | - | CASSQLQGGANTGELFF | TGTGCCAGCAGCCAATTACAGGGAGGGGCGAACACCGGGGAGCTGTTTTTT
TRBJ2-3 | TRBD1 | TRBV7-3 | - | CASSLTGGITDTQYF | TGTGCCAGCAGCCTGACAGGGGGAATCACAGATACGCAGTATTTT
TRBJ2-5 | TRBD2 | TRBV11-2 | - | CASSLDRLAGLMETQYF | TGTGCCAGCAGCTTAGATCGATTAGCGGGCCTTATGGAGACCCAGTACTTC
TRBJ2-7 | TRBD1 | TRBV7-9 | - | CASSRTSDRPYEQYF | TGTGCCAGCAGCCGAACCTCGGACAGGCCCTACGAGCAGTACTTC
TRBJ2-3 | - | TRBV27 | - | CASSLRGVDLDTQYF | TGTGCCAGCAGTTTAAGGGGGGTAGATTTGGATACGCAGTATTTT
TRBJ2-2 | - | TRBV6-5 | - | CASSYSATGELFF | TGTGCCAGCAGTTACTCAGCGACCGGGGAGCTGTTTTTT
TRBJ1-5 | - | TRBV5-8 | - | CASSRISRGGDQPQHF | TGTGCCAGCAGCCGGATTTCGCGGGGGGGCGATCAGCCCCAGCATTTT
TRBJ2-2 | TRBD2 | TRBV4-1 | - | CASSPLAGGANTGELFF | TGCGCCAGCAGCCCCTTAGCGGGGGGAGCGAACACCGGGGAGCTGTTTTTT
TRBJ2-5 | TRBD2 | TRBV28 | - | CAAFPSHPSGVQETQYF | TGTGCCGCGTTCCCCTCCCATCCCAGCGGGGTCCAAGAGACCCAGTACTTC
TRBJ1-2 | - | TRBV29-1 | - | CSVVGTLEPYGYTF | TGCAGCGTTGTGGGGACATTGGAGCCCTATGGCTACACCTTC
TRBJ1-1 | - | TRBV7-8 | - | CASSLRRGGDDEAFF | TGTGCCAGCAGCTTACGGAGAGGGGGTGATGATGAAGCTTTCTTT
TRBJ1-2 | - | TRBV19 | once | CASSTSGGYTF | TGTGCCAGTAGCACATCGGGGGGCTACACCTTC
TRBJ2-2 | TRBD2 | TRBV28 | - | CASSSPGGATNTGELFF | TGTGCCAGCAGTAGCCCGGGGGGGGCCACGAACACCGGGGAGCTGTTTTTT
TRBJ1-1 | - | TRBV2 | few | CASRGLREVF | TGTGCCAGCAGAGGACTTCGGGAAGTCTTT
TRBJ1-5 | - | TRBV29-1 | - | CSVAGDSNQPQHF | TGCAGCGTTGCCGGGGATAGCAATCAGCCCCAGCATTTT
TRBJ1-5 | TRBD1 | TRBV5-8 | - | CASSVDRGRLGQPQHF | TGTGCCAGCAGCGTGGACAGGGGTCGATTGGGTCAGCCCCAGCATTTT
TRBJ2-3 | TRBD2 | TRBV13 | - | CASSPGLAGDSDTQYF | TGTGCCAGCAGCCCGGGACTAGCGGGGGATTCAGATACGCAGTATTTT
TRBJ2-7 | - | TRBV29-1 | - | CSVGVRGSREQYF | TGCAGCGTTGGGGTTCGGGGATCAAGGGAGCAGTACTTC
TRBJ1-2 | - | TRBV19 | - | CASSIDLAALYNGYTF | TGTGCCAGTAGTATAGATCTGGCGGCTCTGTACAATGGCTACACCTTC
TRBJ2-3 | - | TRBV4-1 | - | CASSQDRNRLSTDTQYF | TGCGCCAGCAGCCAAGATAGAAACAGGTTGAGCACAGATACGCAGTATTTT
TRBJ2-1 | - | TRBV4-3 | once | CASSQIRSFYNEQFF | TGCGCCAGCAGCCAAATTCGGTCTTTCTACAATGAGCAGTTCTTC